The next 16 T cell receptor beta chains were all read from a single sample in a study of T cell responses to AZD1222 COVID-19 vaccine. Here immunoSEQ multiplex PCR was the method, and the copy in TCRdb shows in-frame clones only, minus some. The sample has roughly 56,000 clones, 70% to 90% seen once. Source: peripheral blood, taken on day 0 of AZD1222 vaccination. The receptors derive from an adult in good health.

The chain recombines TRBV4-2 with TRBJ1-2; D might be TRBD1 (6 bases). Germline V CDR1 and CDR2: LGHNA, YNFKEQ. This CDR3 contains 17 residues. Trimming took 0 bases from V and 8 from J, leaving 22 bases between them. CDR3 DNA: TGTGCCAGCAGCCAAGACCTTGAGGGGGGGCGATCACGCGGCTACACCTTC. Amino acids: CASSQDLEGGRSRGYTF.

The gene calls are TRBV5-5 and TRBJ1-5; D is unclear. Germline V lookup: CDR1 SGHKS, CDR2 YYEKEE (reference sequence). Trimming left V 1 base short and J 11 bases short, with 13 bases between. CDR3 length: 13 residues. Here the CDR3 DNA reads TGTGCCAGCAGCTTGCCCGGATCGTCAGCCCAGCATTTT. This translates into CASSLPGSSAQHF.

The chain links TRBV11-2 to TRBJ2-7; possible D gene TRBD2, 7 bases. The germline CDR1 and CDR2 sequences are SGHAT and FQNNGV. This CDR3 spans 15 amino acids. The V end was cut by 1 base, the J end by 3 bases, with 13 bases between. This chain's CDR3 is CASSLGEGGYYEQYF. Here the CDR3 DNA reads TGTGCCAGCAGCTTAGGAGAGGGGGGGTACTACGAGCAGTACTTC.

As for this clone: One end of the junction does not line up with germline, which may come from a read error. The J gene is TRBJ2-3, the V gene TRBV7-7; D is unclear. Per germline, CDR1 SSHAT and CDR2 FNYEAQ (reference sequence). This CDR3 contains 14 residues. CDR3 region: CASSPSPNTDTQYF. DNA for the CDR3: TGTGCTAGCAGCCCCTCACCCAACACAGATACGCAGTATTTT.

The rearrangement links TRBV7-2 to TRBJ2-7; 8 nucleotides align to TRBD2. V trimming: 4 bases; J trimming: 6 bases; junction bases outside the gene matches: 14. Germline V CDR1 and CDR2: SGHTA, FQGNSA. CDR3 size: 16 residues. CDR3 DNA sequence: TGTGCCAGCAGCTCACTCCCCCCAGGGGCGGGGGGCGAGCAGTACTTC. The encoded protein is CASSSLPPGAGGEQYF.

This CDR3 is CASSTEYGYTF. CDR3 sequence (DNA): TGTGCCAGTAGTACTGAGTATGGCTACACCTTC. The chain links TRBV19 to TRBJ1-2; D gene ambiguous. This CDR3 has 11 amino acids. V lost 4 bases, J lost 5 bases, and 5 bases lay in between. Germline V gives CDR1 LNHDA, CDR2 SQIVND (reference sequence). Full variable domain (missing parts from reference TRBV19 and TRBJ1-2): DGGITQSPKYLFRKEGQNVTLSCEQNLNHDAMYWYRQDPGQGLRLIYYSQIVNDFQKGDIAEGYSVSREKKESFPLTVTSAQKNPTAFYLCASSTEYGYTFGSGTRLTVV.

The rearrangement links TRBV25-1 to TRBJ1-2, with D unresolved. Between the trimmed V and J ends, which lost 5 bases and 9 bases, there was a span of 13 bases. The CDR3 consists of 12 residues. In germline, CDR1 is MGHDK, CDR2 SYGVNS. CDR3: CASSSTPASYTF. The CDR3 DNA reads TGTGCCAGCAGTTCGACTCCGGCAAGCTACACCTTC.

The chain is built from TRBV3-1 (or the pseudogene TRBV3-2) and TRBJ2-2; 8 nucleotides line up with TRBD1. This CDR3 comprises 12 residues. Germline CDR1 LGHDT, CDR2 YNNKEL (reference sequence). V lost 1 base to trimming and J lost 13 bases; unmatched junction nucleotides: 2. CDR3 in amino acids: CASSQAGQGLFF. In nucleotides, the CDR3 is TGTGCCAGCAGCCAAGCCGGACAGGGGCTGTTTTTT.

The sample holds one count of this clone. This chain uses TRBV5-1 with TRBJ1-1; 7 bases line up with TRBD1. From germline, CDR1 is SGHRS and CDR2 YFSETQ. The V and J ends lost 4 bases and 2 bases, in that order; junction bases with no gene match: 8. The CDR3 has 15 residues. The CDR3 is CASSPGQIFNTEAFF. In DNA, the CDR3 is TGCGCCAGCAGCCCGGGACAGATCTTTAACACTGAAGCTTTCTTT.

The chain couples TRBV9 to TRBJ2-1, with a possible D match to TRBD1 (5 bases). This CDR3 is built from 15 residues. Germline values: CDR1 SGDLS, CDR2 YYNGEE. The V and J ends lost 4 bases and 9 bases respectively, with 20 bases between them. CDR3 sequence (DNA): TGTGCCAGCAGCCCAGGGTCAGTTGTGCTTCTTGAGCAGTTCTTC. The encoded protein is CASSPGSVVLLEQFF. The full variable domain, completed using reference TRBV9 and TRBJ2-1, is DSGVTQTPKHLITATGQRVTLRCSPRSGDLSVYWYQQSLDQGLQFLIQYYNGEERAKGNILERFSAQQFPDLHSELNLSSLELGDSALYFCASSPGSVVLLEQFFGPGTRLTVL.

This clone has just one count. The chain combines TRBV7-9 with TRBJ1-6; D gene ambiguous. V was pared by 1 base and J by 6 bases, with 4 bases between. Germline CDR1 reads SEHNR; CDR2 reads FQNEAQ (reference sequence). CDR3 length: 13 residues. CDR3 nucleotide sequence: TGTGCCAGCAGCTTAGTGGCTAATTCACCCCTCCACTTT. It translates to CASSLVANSPLHF.

The rearrangement joins TRBV7-8 to TRBJ1-2; D not certain. Trimming removed 1 base from V and 11 bases from J, with 17 bases in between. The CDR3 extends over 14 amino acids. Germline V gives CDR1 SGHVS, CDR2 FQNEAQ. The CDR3 spells CASSLVFRSPPYTF. The CDR3 nucleotides are TGTGCCAGCAGCTTAGTTTTTCGGAGTCCCCCTTACACCTTC.

This clone was picked up one time. The rearrangement uses TRBV15 and TRBJ1-5; unclear D gene. This CDR3 spans 14 amino acids. The ends were cut back, 3 bases at V and 7 bases at J, with 13 bases in the middle. Germline V gene lookup returns CDR1 LNHNV and CDR2 YYDKDF (reference sequence). CDR3 amino acids: CATSRTLEIQPQHF. DNA for the CDR3: TGTGCCACCAGCAGGACCCTAGAGATCCAGCCCCAGCATTTT.

This chain joins TRBV7-9 and TRBJ1-2; no reliable D call. The CDR3 has 12 amino acids. V shed 0 bases and J shed 4 bases, with 3 bases lying between them. CDR1 and CDR2 from the germline V gene are SEHNR and FQNEAQ (reference sequence). The CDR3 loop reads CASSLAPYGYTF. The CDR3 nucleotides read TGTGCCAGCAGCTTAGCTCCCTATGGCTACACCTTC.

V usage is TRBV20-1 and J usage is TRBJ1-5, with D hard to call. In germline, CDR1 is DFQATT, CDR2 SNEGSKA (reference sequence). Trimming took 3 bases from V and 3 from J, leaving 12 bases between them. The CDR3 sequence is 14 residues long. CDR3 nucleotide sequence: TGCAGTGCTAGTCCGGCCGGGTTCAATCAGCCCCAGCATTTT. Translating it yields CSASPAGFNQPQHF.

The chain has TRBV7-9 and TRBJ1-1; no firm D call. The V gene lost 2 bases and the J gene lost 8 bases, with 9 bases spanning the gap. CDR1 and CDR2 (germline): SEHNR, FQNEAQ (reference sequence). The CDR3 spans 12 residues. The CDR3 reads CASSLLSEEAFF. Written as DNA, the CDR3 is TGTGCCAGCAGCTTATTGTCCGAGGAAGCTTTCTTT.